The present T cell receptor beta chain was sequenced within a study of graft-versus-host responses after intestinal transplantation. Study summary: Recipients had multivisceral, liver-intestinal, or isolated intestinal transplants. Each patient got anti-thymocyte globulin induction, then tacrolimus and steroids for around three years.

V was shortened by 0 bases and J by 3 bases, with 11 bases between the two germline ends. The CDR3 has 15 residues. Germline V CDR1 and CDR2: LNHDA, SQIVND (reference sequence). Produced via immunoSEQ multiplex PCR; TCRdb's table is partial and in-frame only. The table lists some 40,000 clones, more than 80% of them singletons. V and J are TRBV19 and TRBJ1-2; D is uncertain. The clonotype comes from a human patient who received an intestinal transplant, so some T cells may come from the graft donor. The input for sequencing was PBMCs, taken 734 days after intestinal transplantation. The CDR3 coding sequence is TGTGCCAGTAGTATAGATTCCGGAGGAGACTATGGCTACACCTTC. Protein: CASSIDSGGDYGYTF.